The text below deals with one T cell receptor (beta chain). The source of the sample is a study of CD8 T cells in Susac syndrome. Looking at the study overall: When their blood was taken, patients with Susac syndrome were therapy-naive, taking corticosteroids, or taking intravenous immunoglobulin alone.

V shed 6 bases and J shed 5 bases, with 17 bases lying between them. Germline CDR1 is SQVTM and CDR2 is ANQGSEA. The CDR3 contains 13 residues. CD8+ and CD4+ T cells taken from blood had their TCR beta sequenced. CD8+ and CD4+ T cells were negatively isolated; TEMRA cells were FACS-enriched. When the RNA was reverse transcribed, random hexamers were used with an input of roughly 0.45 to 1 ug. The CDR3 of TCR beta was amplified by immunoSEQ multiplex PCR across 54 Vbeta and 13 Jbeta. TCRdb analysed the immunoSEQ multiplex PCR reads with MiXCR anew, one entry per CDR3 protein. The sample shows under 200,000 distinct CDR3 sequences, 94% of them seen only once.

The sequencing sample was made of CD4+ T cells from PBMCs. This receptor was taken from a human donor with Susac syndrome. This chain links TRBV29-1 with TRBJ2-7; no clear D gene. DNA for the CDR3: TGCAGCGTCCATGCGGCGGAAGCCGACGAGCAGTACTTC. It translates to CSVHAAEADEQYF.